The entry below describes one T cell receptor (beta chain). The sample belongs to a study of monozygotic twins with inflammatory bowel disease. TCRdb re-called the 5' RACE reads, yielding one record per CDR3 amino acid sequence without DNA. The listing records over 110,000 distinct CDR3 sequences. CDR1 and CDR2 (germline): MNHEY, SVGAGI. CDR3 size: 16 residues. This TCR was sampled from a human donor with ulcerative colitis or Crohn's disease, or a healthy co-twin of an affected twin (not recorded which). The sample consisted of blood. The chain is built from TRBV6-5 and TRBJ2-7; TCRdb lists TRBD1, though no DNA is available to test this call. CDR3 sequence: CASSYSPGQGPYEQYF.